A selection of T cell receptor beta chains follows, all from one sample in a study of blood T cell repertoires in COVID-19. Data came from immunoSEQ multiplex PCR; TCRdb stores just in-frame clones and leaves some out. The sample has just over 250,000 clones, about nine tenths seen once. Sequencing was done on a sample of peripheral blood. The receptors derive from a person in their late teens or twenties with COVID-19, enrolled during active disease. CDR3s include the opening cysteine and the closing phenylalanine or tryptophan. Each record gives: D gene, J gene, V gene, clone size, CDR3 DNA, CDR3 protein. A D gene is named only where the DNA matches it firmly. Size values are once, few and many counts, or a class for expanded clones, and some rows have none.

.	TRBJ2-2	TRBV2	.	TGTGCCAGCAGTGAGGTGAACAGGGGGGGCACCGGGGAGCTGTTTTTT	CASSEVNRGGTGELFF
TRBD2	TRBJ2-1	TRBV24-1	.	TGTGCCACCCAGACTAGCGGGAGGGCCCGGAATGAGCAGTTCTTC	CATQTSGRARNEQFF
TRBD2	TRBJ2-3	TRBV5-6	once	TGTGCCAGCAGCTTCGGCCTAGCGGGAGATACGCAGTATTTT	CASSFGLAGDTQYF
.	TRBJ1-1	TRBV28	.	TGTGCCAGCCGCACCAGTCACACTGAAGCTTTCTTT	CASRTSHTEAFF
.	TRBJ2-3	TRBV2	once	TGTGCCAGCGCGGACTATCTCTCGAGCACAGATACGCAGTATTTT	CASADYLSSTDTQYF
.	TRBJ2-7	TRBV5-1	.	TGCGCCAGCAGCTTGGAGAACTTCTCCTACGAGCAGTACTTC	CASSLENFSYEQYF
.	TRBJ2-1	TRBV19	.	TGTGCCAGTAGTGTTACGGGACAACCCTACAATGAGCAGTTCTTC	CASSVTGQPYNEQFF
TRBD1	TRBJ2-7	TRBV18	.	TGTGCCAGCTCACCGGCTCCAGGGGGCGCGGGGGAGCAGTACTTC	CASSPAPGGAGEQYF
.	TRBJ2-2	TRBV2	.	TGTGCCAGCAGGGTATTAAGGGACTCGCTCGCGAACACCGGGGAGCTGTTTTTT	CASRVLRDSLANTGELFF
.	TRBJ2-3	TRBV5-4	.	TGTGCCAGCAGCTCCGGAGCGACAGGCACAGATACGCAGTATTTT	CASSSGATGTDTQYF
.	TRBJ2-7	TRBV24-1	once	TGTGCCACCAGTGTAGGGCAGGGCTACGAGCAGTACTTC	CATSVGQGYEQYF
.	TRBJ2-4	TRBV28	.	TGTGCCAGCAGTTTAATCGGGGAACTAGCCAAAAACATTCAGTACTTC	CASSLIGELAKNIQYF
TRBD1	TRBJ2-5	TRBV5-1	few	TGCGCCAGCAGCTTGCGGACAGGTCAAGAGACCCAGTACTTC	CASSLRTGQETQYF
.	TRBJ1-2	TRBV11-2	.	TGTGCCAGCAGCTTAGCAGGGCTCTCGAACTATGGCTACACCTTC	CASSLAGLSNYGYTF
.	TRBJ2-1	TRBV11-2	.	TGTGCCAGCAGCTACCCAGGGGCAGATGAGCAGTTCTTC	CASSYPGADEQFF
TRBD1	TRBJ2-6	TRBV7-3	.	TGTGCCAGCAGCTTATTGGGGACAGGTGACTCTGGGGCCAACGTCCTGACTTTC	CASSLLGTGDSGANVLTF
TRBD2	TRBJ2-1	TRBV2	.	TGTGCCAGCAGTGGGGGACTAGCGGGCGGAGAGCAGTTCTTC	CASSGGLAGGEQFF
.	TRBJ2-3	TRBV2	.	TGTGCCAGCAGGGACTCATCAGATACGCAGTATTTT	CASRDSSDTQYF
.	TRBJ2-5	TRBV21-1	.	TGTGCCAGCAGCAAAGCTAGAGGACAGCCAGAAGAGACCCAGTACTTC	CASSKARGQPEETQYF
TRBD1	TRBJ1-1	TRBV19	.	TGTGCCTGTTCGACAGGGGACGACACTGAAGCTTTCTTT	CACSTGDDTEAFF
TRBD1	TRBJ2-5	TRBV7-2	.	TGTGCCAGCAGTCGAGGGGGCATCCAAGAGACCCAGTACTTC	CASSRGGIQETQYF
.	TRBJ2-5	TRBV9	.	TGTGCCAGCAGCGTAGCTACAGATAATCAAGAGACCCAGTACTTC	CASSVATDNQETQYF
.	TRBJ2-7	TRBV4-1	.	TGCGCCAGCAGCCAAGGGTACCGGGACACGAGTCTATACGAGCAGTACTTC	CASSQGYRDTSLYEQYF
.	TRBJ2-5	TRBV5-4	few	TGTGCCAGCAGCTTTGTGGGAGAACACCAAGAGACCCAGTACTTC	CASSFVGEHQETQYF
TRBD1	TRBJ2-7	TRBV5-1	.	TGCGCCAGCAGCGCGTGGGACAGGTCCTCCTACGAGCAGTACTTC	CASSAWDRSSYEQYF
.	TRBJ2-1	TRBV9	.	TGTGCCAGCAGCAACGATCGGGCCTACAATGAGCAGTTCTTC	CASSNDRAYNEQFF
TRBD1	TRBJ1-1	TRBV5-1	.	TGCGCCAGCAGCCGACAGGGGGCTGACACTGAAGCTTTCTTT	CASSRQGADTEAFF
TRBD1	TRBJ2-7	TRBV2	.	TGTGCCAGCAGTGAAGGGACAGGGCACTCCTACGAGCAGTACTTC	CASSEGTGHSYEQYF
.	TRBJ1-1	TRBV23-1	.	TGCGCCAGCAGTCAAAGGCTACAGGTGAACACTGAAGCTTTCTTT	CASSQRLQVNTEAFF
.	TRBJ1-3	TRBV28	once	TGTGCCAGCAGTTTAGGACAGATCTCTGGAAACACCATATATTTT	CASSLGQISGNTIYF
TRBD1	TRBJ2-7	TRBV5-6	.	TGTGCCAGCAGCTTGGCCGTAGGACAGGGCAACGAGCAGTACTTC	CASSLAVGQGNEQYF
.	TRBJ1-2	TRBV11-2	.	TGTGCCAGCAGCTTATCACTGAGACAGGACTATGGCTACACCTTC	CASSLSLRQDYGYTF
TRBD1	TRBJ1-4	TRBV2	.	TGTGCCAGATCGGGACAGCCGGGTGAAAAACTGTTTTTT	CARSGQPGEKLFF
.	TRBJ2-5	TRBV11-2	.	TGTGCCAGCAGCCCCGGGGTGGTTGGGGCCCAGTACTTC	CASSPGVVGAQYF
.	TRBJ1-6	TRBV28	.	TGTGCCAGCAGTTCAATTGCGGGCTCCTATAATTCACCCCTCCACTTT	CASSSIAGSYNSPLHF
TRBD1	TRBJ2-7	TRBV27	.	TGTGCCAGCAGTCTCACTGGGACAGCCTACGAGCAGTACTTC	CASSLTGTAYEQYF
TRBD2	TRBJ2-5	TRBV10-3	once	TGTGCCATCAGTGAACAGGCTAGCGGGAGTTTGGAGACCCAGTACTTC	CAISEQASGSLETQYF
TRBD2	TRBJ2-1	TRBV9	.	TGTGCCAGCAGCGTAGAAGTGCTAGCGGGGGACAATGAGCAGTTCTTC	CASSVEVLAGDNEQFF
TRBD2	TRBJ2-7	TRBV2	.	TGTGCCAGCAGTGTGGGAGGGTCCTACGAGCAGTACTTC	CASSVGGSYEQYF
.	TRBJ2-7	TRBV6-4	.	TGTGCCAGCAGTGAAGTTCACTCCTCGGGTCCACGGGGCGAGCAGTACTTC	CASSEVHSSGPRGEQYF